The clone carrying this TCR beta chain was seen a single time. What it recognizes is unknown. The CDR3 runs 13 residues. From germline, CDR1 is SGHTA and CDR2 FQGNSA. With 6 bases removed from V and 4 bases from J, the gap between germline ends came to 11 bases. This sample is part of a study of cytomegalovirus exposure and HLA in healthy donors. Findings and limits, study-wide: In a later analysis, V- and J-gene trimming of beta chains associated with a DCLRE1C missense variant, replicated independently. Prior analysis indicated that the majority of TCR beta V segments exhibited productivity approximately 87% or approximately 30% of the time. DRB1 showed the most TCR associations and HLA-C the fewest in a later analysis, as rates varied by HLA locus. Judged likely to be a sequencing artifact was a cluster of highly shared sequence variants.

The PCR contained 60 Vbeta and 13 Jbeta primers. TCRdb keeps only in-frame clones here, not all; method: immunoSEQ multiplex PCR. This sample carries 150,000 to 200,000 clones, roughly four fifths of them seen once, and the ten largest clones take around 0.71%. The chain uses TRBV7-2 and TRBJ2-3; weak D call: TRBD2 (7 bases). The clonotype originates from a female donor in good health and CMV-seronegative. The sample taken for sequencing was PBMCs. The CDR3 here is CASSGGAPDTQYF. CDR3 bases: TGTGCCAGCAGTGGGGGGGCGCCAGATACGCAGTATTTT.